This T cell receptor beta chain was documented in a study of early T cells in non-severe SARS-CoV-2 infection. Notes on the study in general: VDJdb-based annotation leaned toward anti-spike CD8 responses and missed private and CD4 specificities.

Attachment of unique molecular identifiers to individual cDNA molecules was performed. From the 5' RACE reads, TCRdb called clonotypes with MiXCR, one entry per CDR3 protein. The data show about 89,000 distinct CDR3 sequences, roughly 15% seen once. Turning to this clonotype: The antigen is undetermined.

The V and J ends lost 4 bases and 6 bases, in that order; junction bases with no gene match: 10. Looked up from germline, CDR1 is MNHNS and CDR2 is SASEGT. The CDR3 has 16 amino acids. The rearrangement joins TRBV6-1 to TRBJ2-1; 9 bases agree with TRBD1. Sequencing was carried out using whole blood. The receptor comes from an adult who was a healthcare worker with PCR-confirmed SARS-CoV-2 infection or an uninfected control (not recorded which). The CDR3 DNA is TGTGCCAGCAGTGGGGGACAGGGAGTATTTCTCAATGAGCAGTTCTTC. This codes for CASSGGQGVFLNEQFF.